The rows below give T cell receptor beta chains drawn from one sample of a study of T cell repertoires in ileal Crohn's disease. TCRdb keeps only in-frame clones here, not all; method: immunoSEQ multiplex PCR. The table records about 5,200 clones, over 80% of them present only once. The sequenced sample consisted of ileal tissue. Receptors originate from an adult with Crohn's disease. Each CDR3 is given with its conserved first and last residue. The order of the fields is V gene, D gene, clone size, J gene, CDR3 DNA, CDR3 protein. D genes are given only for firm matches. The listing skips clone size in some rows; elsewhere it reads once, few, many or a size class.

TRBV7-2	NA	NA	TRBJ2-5	TGTGCCAGCAGCTTTTTTACAGAAGAGACCCAGTACTTC	CASSFFTEETQYF
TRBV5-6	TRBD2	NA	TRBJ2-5	TGTGCCAGCAGCTTGTGGGGTAGCGGGGGCCAAGAGACCCAGTACTTC	CASSLWGSGGQETQYF
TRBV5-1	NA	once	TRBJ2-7	TGCGCCAGCAGCCTGGACAGATACTACGAGCAGTACTTC	CASSLDRYYEQYF
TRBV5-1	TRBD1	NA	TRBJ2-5	TGCGCCAGCAGCTGGGGCCATACAGGGGGCAAAGAGACCCAGTACTTC	CASSWGHTGGKETQYF
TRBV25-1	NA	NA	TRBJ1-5	TGTGCCAGCAGTGCCGAGGACAGCGGTAGCAATCAGCCCCAGCATTTT	CASSAEDSGSNQPQHF
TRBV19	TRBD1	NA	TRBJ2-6	TGTGCCAGTAGTAGTCGGACAGGCTCAGGGGCCAACGTCCTGACTTTC	CASSSRTGSGANVLTF
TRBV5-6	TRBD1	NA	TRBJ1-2	TGTGCCAGCATCGAACAGGGGGTTGCCGGCTACACCTTC	CASIEQGVAGYTF
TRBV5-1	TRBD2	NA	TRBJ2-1	TGCGCCAGCAGCTTAGCTAGCGGGAGTTTCAATGAGCAGTTCTTC	CASSLASGSFNEQFF
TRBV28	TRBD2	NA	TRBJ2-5	TGTGCCAGCAGTTTAAGGGACTATAGGCTGGAGACCCAGTACTTC	CASSLRDYRLETQYF
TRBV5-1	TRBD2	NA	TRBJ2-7	TGCGCCAGCAGCTTGATCCCGGGGGGCTCCTACGAGCAGTACTTC	CASSLIPGGSYEQYF
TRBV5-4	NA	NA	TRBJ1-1	TGTGCCAGCAGCTTGCTGGGGGGTACTGAAGCTTTCTTT	CASSLLGGTEAFF
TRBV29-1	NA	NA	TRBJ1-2	TGCAGCCTTGGGCCCGAGGACAGAAACTATGGCTACACCTTC	CSLGPEDRNYGYTF
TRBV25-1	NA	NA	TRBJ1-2	TGTGCCAGCAGTGAGGCGGGGACCTATGGCTACACCTTC	CASSEAGTYGYTF
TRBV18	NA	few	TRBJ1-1	TGTGCCAGCTCAGAGGACAGATACACTGAAGCTTTCTTT	CASSEDRYTEAFF
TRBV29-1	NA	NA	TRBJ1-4	TGCAGCGCGTTGGACGGAAGTAATGAAAAACTGTTTTTT	CSALDGSNEKLFF
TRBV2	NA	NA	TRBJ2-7	TGTGCCAGCAGTGAAGGCAGGGTCTACGAGCAGTACTTC	CASSEGRVYEQYF
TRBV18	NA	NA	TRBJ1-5	TGTGCCAGCTCACCACTACAGGGAGGTGATAGCAATCAGCCCCAGCATTTT	CASSPLQGGDSNQPQHF
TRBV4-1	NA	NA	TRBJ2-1	TGCGCCAGCAGCCAAGGCCGCTTTGAGCTTTGGGACAATGAGCAGTTCTTC	CASSQGRFELWDNEQFF
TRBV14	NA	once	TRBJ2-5	TGTGCCAGCAGCATCCGACAGGATGGGACCCAGTACTTC	CASSIRQDGTQYF
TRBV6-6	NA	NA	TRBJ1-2	TGTGCCAGCAGCCATAAGACTAGCGAGGACTATGGCTACACCTTC	CASSHKTSEDYGYTF
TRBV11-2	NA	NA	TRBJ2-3	TGTGCCAGCAGCGCAGACAGTCGCCCTAGTAGGGATACGCAGTATTTT	CASSADSRPSRDTQYF
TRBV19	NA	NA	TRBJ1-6	TGTGCCAGTAGTATAAACGGTCGGGATTCACCCCTCCACTTT	CASSINGRDSPLHF
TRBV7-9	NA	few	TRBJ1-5	TGTGCCAGCAGCTTCGGCGGACTCAATCAGCCCCAGCATTTT	CASSFGGLNQPQHF
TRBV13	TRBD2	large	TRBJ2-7	TGTGCCAGCAGCTTAGGTTTGTCTAGCGGGATATTGCTCGAGCAGTACTTC	CASSLGLSSGILLEQYF
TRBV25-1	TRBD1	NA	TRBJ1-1	TGTGCCAGCAGCAACAGGGGGCAGGCTGAAGCTTTCTTT	CASSNRGQAEAFF
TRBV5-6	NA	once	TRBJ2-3	TGTGCCAGCAGCTTGGAAGGGCTGGCAGATACGCAGTATTTT	CASSLEGLADTQYF
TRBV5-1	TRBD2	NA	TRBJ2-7	TGCGCCAGCAGCCCCACTAGCGGGGGGGATTCCTACGAGCAGTACTTC	CASSPTSGGDSYEQYF
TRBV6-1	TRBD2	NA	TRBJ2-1	TGTGCCGCAGACGGGACTAATAAATACAATGAGCAGTTCTTC	CAADGTNKYNEQFF
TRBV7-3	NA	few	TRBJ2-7	TGTGCCAGCAGCCCCCGAGGTCCCTTAGGCGAGCAGTACTTC	CASSPRGPLGEQYF
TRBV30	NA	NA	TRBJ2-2	TGTGCCTGGAAATGGGGCTGGGGGGCGAACACCGGGGAGCTGTTTTTT	CAWKWGWGANTGELFF